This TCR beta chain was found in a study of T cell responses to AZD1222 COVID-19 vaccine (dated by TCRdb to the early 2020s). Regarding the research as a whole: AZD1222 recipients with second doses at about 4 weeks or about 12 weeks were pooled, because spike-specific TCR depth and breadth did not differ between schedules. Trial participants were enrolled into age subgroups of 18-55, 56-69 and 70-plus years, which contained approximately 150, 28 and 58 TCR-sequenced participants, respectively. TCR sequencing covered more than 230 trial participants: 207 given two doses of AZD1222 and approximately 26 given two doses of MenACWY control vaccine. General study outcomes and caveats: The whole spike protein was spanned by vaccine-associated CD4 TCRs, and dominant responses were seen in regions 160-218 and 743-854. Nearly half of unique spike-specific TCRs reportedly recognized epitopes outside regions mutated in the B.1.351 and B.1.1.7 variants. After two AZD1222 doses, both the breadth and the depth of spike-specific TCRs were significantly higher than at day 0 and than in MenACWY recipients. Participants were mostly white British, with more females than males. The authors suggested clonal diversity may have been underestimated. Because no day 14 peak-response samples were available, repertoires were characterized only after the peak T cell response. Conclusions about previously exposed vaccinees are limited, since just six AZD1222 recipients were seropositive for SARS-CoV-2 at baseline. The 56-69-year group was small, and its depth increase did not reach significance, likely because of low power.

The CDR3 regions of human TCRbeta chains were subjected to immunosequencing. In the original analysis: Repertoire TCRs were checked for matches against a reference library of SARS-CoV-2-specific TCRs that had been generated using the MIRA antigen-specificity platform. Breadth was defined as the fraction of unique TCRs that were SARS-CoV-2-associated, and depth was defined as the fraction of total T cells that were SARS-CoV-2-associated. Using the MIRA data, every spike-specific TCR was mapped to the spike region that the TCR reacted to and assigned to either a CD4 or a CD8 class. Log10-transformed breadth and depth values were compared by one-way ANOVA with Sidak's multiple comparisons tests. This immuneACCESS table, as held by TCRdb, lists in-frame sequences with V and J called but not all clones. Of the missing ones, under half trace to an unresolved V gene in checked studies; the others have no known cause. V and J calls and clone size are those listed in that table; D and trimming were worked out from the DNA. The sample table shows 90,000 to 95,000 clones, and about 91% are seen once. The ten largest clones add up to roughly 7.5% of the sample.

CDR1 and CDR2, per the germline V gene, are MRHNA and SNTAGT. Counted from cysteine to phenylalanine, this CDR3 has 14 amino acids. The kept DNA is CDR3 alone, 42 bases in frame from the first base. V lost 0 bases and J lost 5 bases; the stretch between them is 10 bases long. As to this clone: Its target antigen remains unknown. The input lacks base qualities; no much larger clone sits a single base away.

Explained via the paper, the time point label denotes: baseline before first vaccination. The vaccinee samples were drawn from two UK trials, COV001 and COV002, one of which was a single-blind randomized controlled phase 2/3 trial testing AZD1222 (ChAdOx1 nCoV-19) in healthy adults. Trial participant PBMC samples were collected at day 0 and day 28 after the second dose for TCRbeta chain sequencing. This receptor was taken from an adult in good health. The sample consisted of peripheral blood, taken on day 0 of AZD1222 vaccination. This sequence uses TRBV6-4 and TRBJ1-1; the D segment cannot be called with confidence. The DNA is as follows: TGTGCCAGCAGTGACTCGCCAGGTGGGACTGAAGCTTTCTTT. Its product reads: CASSDSPGGTEAFF.